The rows below give T cell receptor beta chains drawn from one sample of a study of CD4 and CD8 cells across lung adenocarcinoma regions. TCRdb passed the PCR reads through MiXCR, listing each CDR3 protein once. The repertoire holds some 3,900 distinct CDR3 sequences, with 45% to 60% as singletons. Sequenced: CD4+ T cells from the center of a lung tumor. The receptors come from a female donor with lung adenocarcinoma. The CD4 and CD8 labels of this study may be unreliable. CDR3s leave out the opening cysteine and the closing phenylalanine or tryptophan. Each record gives: V gene, J gene, CDR3 protein.

>TRBV6-1|TRBJ1-1
ASSRTENTEAF
>TRBV4-1|TRBJ2-1
ASSQGYGSSYNEQF
>TRBV10-3|TRBJ2-2
ASSDPLTGGRTGELF
>TRBV10-3|TRBJ2-5
AGRGARDQDTQY
>TRBV6-5|TRBJ2-1
ASRLTYSPDNEQF
>TRBV7-6|TRBJ2-1
ASSLAASGRAVEQF
>TRBV3-1|.
ASRGQGEVGEQY
>TRBV6-2/TRBV6-3|TRBJ2-5
ASSLDLRLAGGPSQETQY
>TRBV10-2|TRBJ2-7
ASRQTVAYEQY
>TRBV6-1|TRBJ2-5
ASAGGAGVQEQY
>TRBV6-1|TRBJ2-3
ASSPRWADTQY
>TRBV6-1|TRBJ2-1
ASKLGIYNEQF
>TRBV10-1|TRBJ2-1
ASSKGVGRSYNEQF
>TRBV9|TRBJ2-1
ASSVDRLEDEQF
>TRBV6-1|.
ASRRGSIQY
>TRBV5-1|TRBJ2-2
ASRIQGNGGELF
>TRBV28|TRBJ2-3
ASSLVSEDTQY
>TRBV7-2|.
ASSSNVGGGSYEQY
>TRBV5-1|TRBJ2-2
ASSLGGGTGPGELF
>TRBV6-5|TRBJ1-5
ASSYLLGSNQPQH
>TRBV6-1|TRBJ2-1
ASRPPGLGHNEQF
>TRBV7-2|TRBJ1-2
ASSYGGQGYGYT